This T cell receptor beta chain is from a study of shared clonotypes between healthy human individuals. Study details: Each donor had three CD4 naive, three CD4 memory, two CD8 naive and one CD8 memory plate.

On this clone: Its antigen remains unidentified.

TCRdb's copy holds only in-frame clones and misses some; the assay was immunoSEQ multiplex PCR. The sample shows some 1 million clones, about 80% of them seen only once. Germline V gene sequence: CDR1 LNHDA, CDR2 SQIVND (reference sequence). V dropped 6 bases and J dropped 2 bases, with 13 bases sitting between them. The CDR3 totals 14 residues. Overall study findings and caveats: Sorted-subset samples were not fully sequenced, rarefaction indicated.

V is TRBV19 and J is TRBJ2-5, with a tentative D call TRBD1 (6 bases). The sequence derives from a man aged 18 to 30 in good health. Sequences were obtained from memory CD4+ T cells sorted from blood. Subset denoted: CD45RA-negative fraction. The chain's CDR3 is CASSHWTAQETQYF. CDR3 nucleotides: TGTGCCAGTAGCCACTGGACAGCACAAGAGACCCAGTACTTC.